Shown below are 3 T cell receptor beta chains from a single sample sequenced in a study of human T cells and chemical hapten exposure. TCRdb re-analysed the RACE reads in MiXCR, keeping a single row per CDR3 protein. The data contain around 75,000 distinct CDR3 sequences, around 11% of them singletons. Specified time point: patch test 1, 2 weeks after DPC sensitization. Treatment noted: therapeutic diphenylcyclopropenone sensitization with weekly scalp DPC. Here the sequenced sample was whole blood, taken in connection with sensitization to the hapten diphenylcyclopropenone (DPC). The receptors were gathered from a woman aged 55 to 70 with alopecia areata. Some clones in this sample may be carry-over from other donors' samples.

The table lists this clonotype with many counts. The chain uses TRBV18 and TRBJ1-4, with 8 bases that match TRBD1. The CDR3 extends over 15 amino acids. V trimming: 7 bases; J trimming: 3 bases; junction bases outside the gene matches: 7. Germline lookup yields CDR1 KGHSH and CDR2 LQKENI. The CDR3 nucleotides are TGTGCCAGCTGGGGACAGGACCACGCTAATGAAAAACTGTTTTTT. Protein sequence: CASWGQDHANEKLFF. Filled out from reference TRBV18 and TRBJ1-4, the complete variable domain reads NAGVMQNPRHLVRRRGQEARLRCSPMKGHSHVYWYRQLPEEGLKFMVYLQKENIIDESGMPKERFSAEFPKEGPSILRIQQVVRGDSAAYFCASWGQDHANEKLFFGSGTQLSVL.

This clonotype was detected many times. V gene TRBV7-3 combines with J gene TRBJ2-1; D unresolved. CDR1 and CDR2 (germline): SGHTA, FQGTGA. There are 14 residues in the CDR3. The V gene lost 3 bases and the J gene lost 4 bases, with 10 bases spanning the gap. The CDR3 DNA follows: TGTGCCAGCAGCTTGGGTGTCTTTTACAATGAGCAGTTCTTC. This encodes CASSLGVFYNEQFF.

This clonotype was recorded at least ten times. The gene calls are TRBV11-2 and TRBJ1-1, with D maybe TRBD1 (6 bases). CDR3 length: 16 amino acids. Germline V gene sequence: CDR1 SGHAT, CDR2 FQNNGV. The V and J ends lost 3 bases and 2 bases respectively, with 16 bases between them. CDR3 coding DNA: TGTGCCAGCAGCTTCGGCTTACGGACAGATAACACTGAAGCTTTCTTT. The encoded protein is CASSFGLRTDNTEAFF. The variable domain in full, completed from reference TRBV11-2 and TRBJ1-1, reads EAGVAQSPRYKIIEKRQSVAFWCNPISGHATLYWYQQILGQGPKLLIQFQNNGVVDDSQLPKDRFSAERLKGVDSTLKIQPAKLEDSAVYLCASSFGLRTDNTEAFFGQGTRLTVV.